This T cell receptor beta chain stems from a study of T cell repertoires in cytomegalovirus infection. Background on the study: Public signatures in TCR beta pointed to CMV infection and matching HLA type. Findings of the study overall: CMV-specific TCR beta clonotypes restricted by HLA-C were the ones dominating the ex vivo response. Accumulated public TCR beta family frequency recognized individuals carrying CMV together with the relevant HLA.

Worth noting for this clonotype: The antigen is not known.

From the reads, TCRdb called clonotypes with MiXCR, one entry per CDR3 protein. The data show approximately 140,000 distinct CDR3 sequences, more than 20% seen once. Trimming at V came to 4 bases and at J to 4 bases, leaving 4 bases not matched to a gene. Germline values: CDR1 SEHNR, CDR2 FQNEAQ (reference sequence). This CDR3 has 14 amino acids. What was sequenced was PBMCs, sequenced either directly or after in vitro stimulation (not recorded which). This TCR was recovered from a human donor in good health (CMV status not recorded). Some clones in this sample may be carry-over from other donors' samples. V usage is TRBV7-9 and J usage is TRBJ1-1; 9 bases are shared with TRBD1. CDR3 sequence (DNA): TGTGCCAGCAGCTGGACAGGGGTTATCACTGAAGCTTTCTTT. Translating gives CASSWTGVITEAFF.